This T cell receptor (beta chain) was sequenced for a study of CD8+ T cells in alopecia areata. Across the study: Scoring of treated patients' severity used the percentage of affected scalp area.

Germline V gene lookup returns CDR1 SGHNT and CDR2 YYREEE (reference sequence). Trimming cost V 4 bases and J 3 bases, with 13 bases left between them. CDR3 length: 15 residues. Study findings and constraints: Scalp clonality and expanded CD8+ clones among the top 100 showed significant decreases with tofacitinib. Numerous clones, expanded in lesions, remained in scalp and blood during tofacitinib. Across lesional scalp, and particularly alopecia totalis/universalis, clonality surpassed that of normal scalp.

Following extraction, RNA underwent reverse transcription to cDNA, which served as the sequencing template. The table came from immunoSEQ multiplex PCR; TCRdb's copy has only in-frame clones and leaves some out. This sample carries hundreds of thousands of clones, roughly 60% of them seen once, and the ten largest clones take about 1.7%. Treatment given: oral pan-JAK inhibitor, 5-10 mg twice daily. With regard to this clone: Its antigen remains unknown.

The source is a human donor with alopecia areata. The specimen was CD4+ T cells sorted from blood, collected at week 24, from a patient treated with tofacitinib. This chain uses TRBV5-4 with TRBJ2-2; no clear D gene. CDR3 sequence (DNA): TGTGCCAGCAGCCCCGGGTCCAGTGACACCGGGGAGCTGTTTTTT. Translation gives CASSPGSSDTGELFF.